This T cell receptor (beta chain) was sequenced for a study of STAT5B mutations in CD4+ large granular lymphocyte leukemia. Germline V CDR1 and CDR2: MNHNS, SASEGT. The V end was cut by 5 bases, the J end by 9 bases, with 10 bases between. The CDR3 covers 11 residues. Clones were sequenced by immunoSEQ multiplex PCR, and TCRdb holds only the in-frame ones, with some missing. The sample yields about 29,000 clones, roughly 79% seen once. Source material: CD4+ T cells from blood buffy coats. The TCR was taken from a human donor in good health. The rearrangement links TRBV6-1 to TRBJ1-1; D not resolved. The CDR3: CASSYDTQAFF. CDR3 coding DNA: TGTGCCAGCAGTTACGATACACAAGCTTTCTTT.